This T cell receptor beta chain was captured by sequencing in a study of T-cell memory formation after mild COVID-19. Study background: TCR clusters were mostly confined to one donor each. Study-level findings and limits: The finding that pre-infection memory included some responding clones suggested that cross-reactive memory joined.

TCR alpha and TCR beta cDNA libraries carrying sample barcodes and UMIs came from 5'RACE with constant-segment primers. In TCRdb, the 5' RACE reads were re-called with MiXCR into one record per CDR3 protein. Of 360,000 or so distinct CDR3 sequences listed, around 27% were seen once; the top ten hold 13%. This clonotype has just a few counts. Its antigen is unknown. Germline CDR1 is ENHRY and CDR2 is SYGVKD. The V and J ends lost 4 bases and 4 bases respectively, with 13 bases between them. CDR3 length: 15 amino acids. The chain combines TRBV10-3 with TRBJ2-2; tentatively, D is TRBD2 (7 bases). The TCR sequence derives from an adult woman who had mild COVID-19 (a few samples of this study predate the infection). Cell type and time point are not known. Sequencing was done on a sample of PBMCs or a T cell subset sorted from them (not recorded which). The CDR3 reads CAISARGPPTGELFF. The CDR3 DNA follows: TGTGCCATCAGTGCGCGGGGGCCCCCCACCGGGGAGCTGTTTTTT.